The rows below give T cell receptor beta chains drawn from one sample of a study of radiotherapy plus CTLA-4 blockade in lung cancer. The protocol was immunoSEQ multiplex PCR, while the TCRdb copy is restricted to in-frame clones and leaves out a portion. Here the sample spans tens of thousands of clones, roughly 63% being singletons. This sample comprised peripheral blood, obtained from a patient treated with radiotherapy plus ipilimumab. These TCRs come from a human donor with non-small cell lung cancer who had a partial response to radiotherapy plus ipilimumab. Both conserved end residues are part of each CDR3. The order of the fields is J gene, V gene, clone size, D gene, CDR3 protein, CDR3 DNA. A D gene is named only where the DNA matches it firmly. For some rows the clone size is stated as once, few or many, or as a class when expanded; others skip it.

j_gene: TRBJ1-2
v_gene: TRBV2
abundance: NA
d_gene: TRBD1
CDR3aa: CASSLQGISNYGYTF
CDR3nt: TGTGCCAGCAGTCTACAGGGGATCTCTAACTATGGCTACACCTTC

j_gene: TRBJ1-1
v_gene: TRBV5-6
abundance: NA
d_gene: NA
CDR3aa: CASSQGQIHTEAFF
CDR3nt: TGTGCCAGCAGCCAAGGACAGATCCACACTGAAGCTTTCTTT

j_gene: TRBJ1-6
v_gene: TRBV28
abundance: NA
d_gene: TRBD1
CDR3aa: CASSFRGNSPLHF
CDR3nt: TGTGCCAGCAGTTTCAGGGGGAATTCACCCCTCCACTTC

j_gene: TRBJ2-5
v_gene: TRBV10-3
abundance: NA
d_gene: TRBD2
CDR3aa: CAIRGQASGRETQYF
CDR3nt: TGTGCCATCAGGGGACAGGCTAGCGGGAGAGAGACCCAGTACTTC

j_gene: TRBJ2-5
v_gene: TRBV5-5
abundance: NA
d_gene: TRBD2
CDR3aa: CASSLVLAGQETQYF
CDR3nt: TGTGCCAGCAGCTTGGTGCTAGCGGGACAAGAGACCCAGTACTTC

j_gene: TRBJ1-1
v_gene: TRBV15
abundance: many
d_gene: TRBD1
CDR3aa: CATSRKQGVNTEAFF
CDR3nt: TGTGCCACCAGCAGAAAACAGGGGGTCAACACTGAAGCTTTCTTT

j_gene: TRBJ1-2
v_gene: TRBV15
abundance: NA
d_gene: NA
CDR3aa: CATSPHVGEANYGYTF
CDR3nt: TGTGCCACCAGCCCACACGTGGGGGAGGCTAACTATGGCTACACCTTC

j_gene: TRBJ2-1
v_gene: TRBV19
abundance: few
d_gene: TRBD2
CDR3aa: CASSIDGRNIHEQFF
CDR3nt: TGTGCCAGTAGTATAGACGGGAGGAATATCCATGAGCAGTTCTTC

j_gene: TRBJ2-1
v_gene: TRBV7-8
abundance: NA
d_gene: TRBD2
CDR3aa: CASSGGLAGGRSSYNEQFF
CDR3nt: TGTGCCAGCAGCGGTGGACTAGCGGGGGGCCGGAGCTCCTACAATGAGCAGTTCTTC

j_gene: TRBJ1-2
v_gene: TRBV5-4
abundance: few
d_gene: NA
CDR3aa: CASSFESGHGYTF
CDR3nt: TGTGCCAGCAGCTTTGAGAGTGGGCATGGCTACACCTTC

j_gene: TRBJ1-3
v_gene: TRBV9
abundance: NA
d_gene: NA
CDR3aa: CASSVSGSGNTIYF
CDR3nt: TGTGCCAGCAGCGTTTCAGGGTCTGGAAACACCATATATTTT

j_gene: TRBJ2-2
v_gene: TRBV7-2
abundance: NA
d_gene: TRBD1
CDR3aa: CASSTRGTGELFF
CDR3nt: TGTGCCAGCAGCACCAGGGGGACCGGGGAGCTGTTTTTT

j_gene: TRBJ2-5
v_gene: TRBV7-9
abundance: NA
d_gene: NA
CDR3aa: CASSWGGAEETQYF
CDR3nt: TGTGCCAGCAGCTGGGGAGGTGCGGAAGAGACCCAGTACTTC

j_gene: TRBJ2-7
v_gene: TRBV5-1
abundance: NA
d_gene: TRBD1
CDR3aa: CASSSGQGANEQYF
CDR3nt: TGCGCCAGCAGCTCGGGACAGGGGGCCAACGAGCAGTACTTC

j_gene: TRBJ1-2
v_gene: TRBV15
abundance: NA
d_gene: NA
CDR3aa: CATSERGGLGYTF
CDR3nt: TGTGCCACCAGCGAGAGGGGAGGGTTGGGCTACACCTTC

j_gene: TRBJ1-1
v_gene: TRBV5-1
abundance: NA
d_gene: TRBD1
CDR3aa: CASSLWGDRATEAFF
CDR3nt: TGCGCCAGCAGCTTGTGGGGGGACAGGGCTACTGAAGCTTTCTTT

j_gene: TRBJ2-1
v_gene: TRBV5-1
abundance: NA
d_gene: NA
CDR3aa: CASSLGPGTTGNEQFF
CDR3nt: TGCGCCAGCAGCTTGGGGCCGGGAACTACGGGGAATGAGCAGTTCTTC

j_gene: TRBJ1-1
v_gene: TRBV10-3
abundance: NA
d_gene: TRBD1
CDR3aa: CAIRGQGGMNTEAFF
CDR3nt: TGTGCCATCAGGGGACAGGGAGGGATGAACACTGAAGCTTTCTTT

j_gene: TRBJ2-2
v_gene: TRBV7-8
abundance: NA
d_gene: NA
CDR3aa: CASRLRDTGELFF
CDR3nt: TGTGCCAGCAGACTCAGGGATACCGGGGAGCTGTTTTTT

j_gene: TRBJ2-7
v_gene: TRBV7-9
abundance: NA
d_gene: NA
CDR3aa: CASSSPHGGHYEQYF
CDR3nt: TGTGCCAGCAGCTCACCCCATGGCGGACACTACGAGCAGTACTTC

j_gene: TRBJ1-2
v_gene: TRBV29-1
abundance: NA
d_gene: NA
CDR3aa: CSVEGLDYGYTF
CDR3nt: TGCAGCGTTGAAGGTCTCGACTATGGCTACACCTTC

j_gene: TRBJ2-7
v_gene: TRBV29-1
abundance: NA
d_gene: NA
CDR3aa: CSVSRGTYEQYF
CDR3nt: TGCAGCGTTTCCAGGGGAACCTACGAGCAGTACTTC

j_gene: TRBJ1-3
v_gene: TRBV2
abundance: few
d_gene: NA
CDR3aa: CASSEDLGGSGNTIYF
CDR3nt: TGTGCCAGCAGTGAAGATTTAGGGGGTTCTGGAAACACCATATATTTT

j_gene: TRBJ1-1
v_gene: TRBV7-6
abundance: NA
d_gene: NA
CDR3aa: CASSLTATTNTEAFF
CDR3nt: TGTGCCAGCAGCTTGACAGCCACAACGAACACTGAAGCTTTCTTT

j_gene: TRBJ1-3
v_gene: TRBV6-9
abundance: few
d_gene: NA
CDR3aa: CASTQRSGNTIYF
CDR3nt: TGTGCCAGCACTCAGAGGTCTGGAAACACCATATATTTT

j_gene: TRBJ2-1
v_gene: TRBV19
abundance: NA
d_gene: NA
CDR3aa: CASSIDSSGGSYNEQFF
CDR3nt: TGTGCCAGTAGTATAGATTCCAGTGGTGGTTCCTACAATGAGCAGTTCTTC

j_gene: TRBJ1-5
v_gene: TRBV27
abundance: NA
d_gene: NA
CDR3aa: CASAGGGAQPQHF
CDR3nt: TGTGCCTCCGCGGGAGGCGGGGCTCAGCCCCAGCATTTT

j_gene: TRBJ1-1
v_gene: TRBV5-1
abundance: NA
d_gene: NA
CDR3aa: CASSPGMNTEAFF
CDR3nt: TGCGCCAGCAGCCCCGGTATGAACACTGAAGCTTTCTTT

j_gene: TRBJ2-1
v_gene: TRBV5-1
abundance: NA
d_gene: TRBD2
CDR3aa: CASSLAMSGGPHNEQFF
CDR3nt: TGCGCCAGCAGCTTGGCTATGAGCGGGGGGCCCCACAATGAGCAGTTCTTC

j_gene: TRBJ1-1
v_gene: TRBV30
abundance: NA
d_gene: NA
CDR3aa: CALRQDMNTEAFF
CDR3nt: TGTGCCCTCAGACAGGACATGAACACTGAAGCTTTCTTT

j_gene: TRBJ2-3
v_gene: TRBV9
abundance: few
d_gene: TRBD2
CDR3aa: CASSGIRGREGSDTQYF
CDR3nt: TGTGCCAGCAGCGGCATCAGGGGCCGGGAGGGGTCAGATACGCAGTATTTT

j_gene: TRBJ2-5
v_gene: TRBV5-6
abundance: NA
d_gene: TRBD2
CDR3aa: CASSAGRTSGSKTQYF
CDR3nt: TGTGCCAGCAGCGCGGGCCGGACTAGCGGGAGTAAGACCCAGTACTTC

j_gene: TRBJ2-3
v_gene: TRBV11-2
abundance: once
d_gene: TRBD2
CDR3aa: CASSLWTGTNTDTQYF
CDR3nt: TGTGCCAGCAGCCTCTGGACCGGGACTAACACAGATACGCAGTATTTT

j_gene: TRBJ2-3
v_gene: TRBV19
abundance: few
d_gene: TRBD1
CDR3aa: CASRYTGAADTQYF
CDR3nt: TGTGCCAGTAGGTACACAGGGGCGGCAGATACGCAGTATTTT

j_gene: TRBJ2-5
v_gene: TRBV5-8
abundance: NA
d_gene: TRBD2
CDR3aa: CASSQTILASGGETQYF
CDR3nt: TGTGCCAGCAGCCAAACGATACTAGCGTCTGGGGGAGAGACCCAGTACTTC

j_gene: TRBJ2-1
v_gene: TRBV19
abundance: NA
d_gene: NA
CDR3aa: CASSIDSLGRYNEQFF
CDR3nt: TGTGCCAGTAGTATAGATTCACTAGGACGCTACAATGAGCAGTTCTTC

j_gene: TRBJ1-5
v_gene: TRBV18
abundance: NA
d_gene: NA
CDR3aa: CASSPTRLSNQPQHF
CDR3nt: TGTGCCAGCTCACCTACGCGACTAAGCAATCAGCCCCAGCATTTT

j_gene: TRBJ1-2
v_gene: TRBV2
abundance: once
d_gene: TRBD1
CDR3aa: CASRMTPGQGSRNYGYTF
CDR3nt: TGTGCCAGCAGGATGACTCCGGGACAGGGCTCCCGAAACTATGGCTACACCTTC

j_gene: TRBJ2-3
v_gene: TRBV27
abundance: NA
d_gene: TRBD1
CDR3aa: CASTTAGGTGGADTQYF
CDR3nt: TGTGCCAGCACCACGGCCGGAGGGACAGGGGGCGCGGATACGCAGTATTTT

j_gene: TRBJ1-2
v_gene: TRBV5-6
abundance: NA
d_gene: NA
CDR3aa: CASSLGGDYGYTF
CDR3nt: TGTGCCAGCAGCTTGGGCGGAGACTATGGCTACACCTTC

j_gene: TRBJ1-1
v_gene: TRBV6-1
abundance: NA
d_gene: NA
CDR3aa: CASRDRSTEAFF
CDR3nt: TGTGCCAGCAGAGACAGGAGCACTGAAGCTTTCTTT

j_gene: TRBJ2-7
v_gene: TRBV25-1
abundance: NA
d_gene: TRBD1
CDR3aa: CASSPLLGTDTYEQYF
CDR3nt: TGTGCCAGCAGCCCTCTGTTGGGGACAGATACCTACGAGCAGTACTTC

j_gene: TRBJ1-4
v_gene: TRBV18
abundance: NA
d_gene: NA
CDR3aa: CASSPSRGAEKLFF
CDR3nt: TGTGCCAGCTCGCCATCGCGGGGGGCTGAAAAACTGTTTTTT

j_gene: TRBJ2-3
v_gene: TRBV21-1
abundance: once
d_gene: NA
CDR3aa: CASSERRGALAGTPDTQYF
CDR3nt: TGTGCCAGCAGCGAACGGCGGGGTGCACTAGCGGGAACGCCCGATACGCAGTATTTT

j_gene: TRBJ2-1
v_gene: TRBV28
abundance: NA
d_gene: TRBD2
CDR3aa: CASRPGLEGGEQFF
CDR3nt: TGTGCCAGCAGGCCGGGACTAGAGGGTGGTGAGCAGTTCTTC

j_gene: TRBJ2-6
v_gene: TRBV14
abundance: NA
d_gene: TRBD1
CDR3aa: CASSRMTGVFSSGANVLTF
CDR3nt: TGTGCCAGCAGCCGGATGACAGGGGTATTTAGCTCTGGGGCCAACGTCCTGACTTTC

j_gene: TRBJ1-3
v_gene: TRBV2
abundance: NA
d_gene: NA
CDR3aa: CASSGQAQVIYF
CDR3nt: TGTGCCAGCAGTGGACAGGCGCAAGTCATATATTTT

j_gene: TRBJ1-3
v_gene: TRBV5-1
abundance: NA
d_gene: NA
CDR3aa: CASRDGLRVSGNTIYF
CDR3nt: TGCGCCAGCAGGGATGGACTACGCGTCTCTGGAAACACCATATATTTT

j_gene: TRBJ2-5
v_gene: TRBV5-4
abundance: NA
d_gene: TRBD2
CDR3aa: CASSFTSGGIYQETQYF
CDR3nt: TGTGCCAGCAGCTTCACTAGCGGGGGGATTTACCAAGAGACCCAGTACTTC

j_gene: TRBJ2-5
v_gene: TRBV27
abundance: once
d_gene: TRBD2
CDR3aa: CASSRLAGIETQYF
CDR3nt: TGTGCCAGCAGTCGACTAGCGGGGATAGAGACCCAGTACTTC

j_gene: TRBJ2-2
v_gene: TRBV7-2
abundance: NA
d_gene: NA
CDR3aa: CASFSASVGTGELFF
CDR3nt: TGTGCCAGCTTTTCGGCTAGTGTGGGCACCGGGGAGCTGTTTTTT